The 11 T cell receptor beta chains listed next were all sequenced from one sample in a study of cytomegalovirus exposure and HLA in healthy donors. Sequencing was performed with immunoSEQ multiplex PCR; in TCRdb, only in-frame clones are kept and a portion is missing. The sample shows hundreds of thousands of clones, roughly 90% of them seen only once. Sequencing was carried out using PBMCs. The source of these receptors is a woman aged 18-30 years in good health and CMV-seronegative.

The genes are TRBV7-9 and TRBJ1-1, with no clear D. V lost 5 bases and J 4 bases, leaving 14 bases between the germline ends. The germline gives CDR1 SEHNR, CDR2 FQNEAQ (reference sequence). The CDR3 loop spans 14 amino acids. DNA of the CDR3: TGTGCCAGCAGCCGCGAGATAGAGGGCACTGAAGCTTTCTTT. Translation gives CASSREIEGTEAFF.

V and J are TRBV4-2 and TRBJ2-2, with D tentatively TRBD2 (5 bases). Between the trimmed V and J ends, which lost 0 bases and 4 bases, there was a span of 18 bases. Germline CDR1 and CDR2: LGHNA and YNFKEQ. CDR3 length: 18 residues. CDR3 sequence: CASSQDRARDVGTGELFF. As DNA, the CDR3 is TGTGCCAGCAGCCAAGATCGGGCACGGGATGTGGGCACCGGGGAGCTGTTTTTT.

This chain links TRBV19 with TRBJ1-4; D is possibly TRBD1 (6 bases). This CDR3 is built from 15 residues. V was shortened by 8 bases and J by 10 bases, with 23 bases between the two germline ends. CDR1 LNHDA and CDR2 SQIVND come from the germline V gene (reference sequence). The CDR3 sequence is CASLLGTPYSGKLFF. CDR3 coding DNA: TGTGCCAGTTTACTGGGGACACCGTACTCAGGAAAACTGTTTTTT.

The rearrangement links TRBV6-6 to TRBJ2-7, with 9 bases that match TRBD1. Germline values: CDR1 MNHNY, CDR2 SVGAGI (reference sequence). Trimming removed 6 bases from V and 3 bases from J; junction bases left unmatched: 12. The CDR3 covers 16 residues. In DNA form, the CDR3 reads TGTGCCAGCAGATGGACAGGGGTTCCCTCGGACTACGAGCAGTACTTC. It is translated as CASRWTGVPSDYEQYF.

This clone occurred a few times. This sequence joins TRBV2 and TRBJ2-7; possibly TRBD2 for D (7 bases). The CDR3 length is 13 residues. Trimming shortened V by 6 bases and J by 2 bases, and 11 bases separated the two germline ends. Germline V gene lookup returns CDR1 SNHLY and CDR2 FYNNEI. The CDR3 coding sequence is TGTGCCAGCAGGGGGGGGACAACCTACGAGCAGTACTTC. Amino acid sequence: CASRGGTTYEQYF.

The genes are TRBV2 and TRBJ1-4; maybe TRBD1 (6 bases). In germline, CDR1 is SNHLY, CDR2 FYNNEI. Between the trimmed V and J ends, which lost 6 bases and 4 bases, there was a span of 15 bases. This CDR3 spans 15 amino acids. CDR3 amino acids: CASSSRDNHNEKLFF. CDR3 coding DNA: TGTGCCAGCAGCTCCCGGGACAACCATAATGAAAAACTGTTTTTT.

The gene calls are TRBV5-1 and TRBJ2-5, with 10 bases fitting TRBD2. V lost 0 bases, J lost 2 bases, and 7 bases stayed unmatched. CDR3 length equals 17 residues. In germline, CDR1 is SGHRS, CDR2 YFSETQ. The CDR3 loop reads CASSLGSGLASQETQYF. The CDR3 nucleotides are TGCGCCAGCAGCTTGGGGTCGGGACTAGCGTCACAAGAGACCCAGTACTTC.

This clone was recorded a few times. This rearrangement joins TRBV4-1 to TRBJ2-5; no reliable D call. The germline V gene has CDR1 MGHRA and CDR2 YSYEKL. Trimming pared 4 bases from V and 4 bases from J, leaving 10 bases between. This CDR3 contains 13 residues. The CDR3 coding sequence is TGCGCCAGCAGCCGACACGCCCCAGAGACCCAGTACTTC. This codes for CASSRHAPETQYF.

Comments on this clone: Other nucleotide sequences in the sample specify the same CDR3. This chain connects TRBV6-5 to TRBJ1-4, with 11 bases matching TRBD1. With V trimmed by 2 bases and J by 7 bases, 0 bases remained unmatched. This CDR3 is built from 14 residues. Germline CDR1 and CDR2: MNHEY and SVGAGI. The CDR3 is CASSYGTGGEKLFF. The DNA of the CDR3 is TGTGCCAGCAGTTACGGGACAGGGGGTGAAAAACTGTTTTTT.

This rearrangement joins TRBV5-8 to TRBJ2-1; D not certain. There are 15 residues in the CDR3. Trimming stripped 2 bases from V and 0 bases from J, with 9 bases between. Germline V gene lookup returns CDR1 SGHTS and CDR2 YDEGEE. The CDR3 nucleotides read TGTGCCAGCAGCTTAGAGGATCGCTCCTACAATGAGCAGTTCTTC. Translated: CASSLEDRSYNEQFF.

J is TRBJ2-5 and V is TRBV11-2, with 11 positions matching TRBD2. Per germline, CDR1 SGHAT and CDR2 FQNNGV. The CDR3 is 16 amino acids. V shed 5 bases and J 6 bases; nucleotides not matched to a gene: 11. The CDR3, as DNA: TGTGCCAGCAGCACCCGACGCCTAGCGGGAGGACAGACCCAGTACTTC. This codes for CASSTRRLAGGQTQYF.